This TCR beta chain originates from a study of T cell changes during pregnancy in multiple sclerosis. The assay was immunoSEQ multiplex PCR, and TCRdb's table has in-frame clones only and misses some. The table has some 9,100 clones, around 87% seen once. By share of the sample, this clone is medium-sized. V was pared by 3 bases and J by 0 bases, with 9 bases between. The CDR3 has 15 residues. The V gene's germline CDR1 is MNHEY and CDR2 SMNVEV (reference sequence). The receptor was derived from a female donor in good health, enrolled as a control in a pregnancy study. The chain has TRBV27 and TRBJ1-3; tentative D call: TRBD1 (5 bases). Sequencing was performed on CD8+ T cells from peripheral blood mononuclear cells, taken in the first trimester of pregnancy. CDR3 amino acids: CASSLKGVSGNTIYF. The CDR3 DNA is TGTGCCAGCAGTTTGAAAGGGGTCTCTGGAAACACCATATATTTT.